This T cell receptor (beta chain) is from a study of T cells in Graves' hyperthyroidism and ophthalmopathy. The trim removed 4 bases at V and 0 bases at J, leaving 9 bases unmatched. CDR3 size: 18 residues. Germline V gives CDR1 MDHEN, CDR2 SYDVKM. This clonotype was picked up many times. Amplification of TCR beta CDR3 regions used RNA as the template. HTBI primers were the set used in a first-round RT-PCR of the TCR CDR3. TCRdb reprocessed the multiplex PCR reads via MiXCR and lists one record per CDR3 protein. The repertoire holds 200,000 to 250,000 distinct CDR3 sequences, roughly 17% seen once, with approximately 50% in the top ten.

The sample consisted of blood. This sequence joins TRBV28 and TRBJ2-1, with 10 nucleotides matching TRBD2. The clonotype comes from a man in his fifties with Graves' hyperthyroidism. In DNA form, the CDR3 reads TGTGCCAGCAGTTGGGAGACTAGCGGGCGGAGCTCCTACAATGAGCAGTTCTTC. As protein: CASSWETSGRSSYNEQFF.